This TCR beta chain is from a study of immune characterization of retroperitoneal liposarcoma. The CDR3 covers 15 residues. Germline-derived CDR1 and CDR2 are MNHNY and SVGAGI (reference sequence). This clonotype was counted between two and nine times. TCRdb passed the PCR reads through MiXCR, listing each CDR3 protein once. The data show roughly 3,800 distinct CDR3 sequences, with 30% to 35% seen just once and 10% held by the top ten. V and J are TRBV6-6 and TRBJ2-1; no clear D gene. The J call is uncertain, as TRBJ2-7 better fits the DNA end. Sequencing was performed on blood. The sequence was collected from a female donor with retroperitoneal liposarcoma. CDR3: CASSYADFRWNEQYF. The CDR3 bases are TGTGCCAGCAGTTACGCCGACTTCCGGTGGAACGAGCAGTACTTC.